The following is a T cell receptor (beta chain) sequence with its context. The record originates from a study of blood T cell repertoires in COVID-19. Across the whole study: Samples representing acute and convalescent COVID-19 were sourced from the United States, Italy and Spain. PBMCs, B-cell-depleted T cells, or T cells were the source of the cDNA or gDNA that made up the material.

TCRdb's table, derived via immunoSEQ multiplex PCR, lists solely in-frame clones and lacks some. In the table there are 150,000 to 200,000 clones, 80% to 95% of which are singletons. The J segment lost 8 bases and the V segment lost 4 bases, leaving 23 bases of the junction unmatched. This CDR3 has 20 residues. The germline V gene has CDR1 SGHRS and CDR2 YFSETQ. Enrolled during active infection, Seattle patients were then followed longitudinally. Sequenced: peripheral blood. This chain links TRBV5-1 with TRBJ2-3, with 12 positions matching TRBD2. This receptor was taken from an older woman with COVID-19, enrolled during active disease. This CDR3 reads CASSPLIASGGALRIGTQYF. CDR3 sequence (DNA): TGCGCCAGCAGCCCCCTTATTGCTAGCGGGGGGGCCTTACGTATTGGTACGCAGTATTTT.